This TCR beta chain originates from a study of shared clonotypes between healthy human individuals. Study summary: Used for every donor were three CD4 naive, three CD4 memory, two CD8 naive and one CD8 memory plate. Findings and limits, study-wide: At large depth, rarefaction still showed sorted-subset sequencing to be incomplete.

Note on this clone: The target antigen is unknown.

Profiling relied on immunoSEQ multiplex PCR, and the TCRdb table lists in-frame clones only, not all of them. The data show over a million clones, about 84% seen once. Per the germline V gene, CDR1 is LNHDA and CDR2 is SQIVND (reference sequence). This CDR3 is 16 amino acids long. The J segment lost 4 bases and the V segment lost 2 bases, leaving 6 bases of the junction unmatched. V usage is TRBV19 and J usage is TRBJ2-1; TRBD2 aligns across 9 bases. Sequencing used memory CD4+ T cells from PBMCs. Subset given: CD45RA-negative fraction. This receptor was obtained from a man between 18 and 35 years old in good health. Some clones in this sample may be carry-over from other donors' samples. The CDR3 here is CASSIMASGKYNEQFF. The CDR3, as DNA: TGTGCCAGTAGTATAATGGCTAGCGGGAAATACAATGAGCAGTTCTTC. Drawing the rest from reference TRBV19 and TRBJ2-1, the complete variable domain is DGGITQSPKYLFRKEGQNVTLSCEQNLNHDAMYWYRQDPGQGLRLIYYSQIVNDFQKGDIAEGYSVSREKKESFPLTVTSAQKNPTAFYLCASSIMASGKYNEQFFGPGTRLTVL.